The following is a TCR beta chain sequence with its context. Antigen specificity is unknown. This sample includes further DNA sequences coding for the same CDR3. The data originate from a study of shared clonotypes between healthy human individuals. Sequencing of unsorted PBMC DNA was carried out using ten immunoSEQ deep assay plates. Per the study methods: Junction-only immunoSEQ sequences carried no quality scores, so filtering differed. The data were produced by immunoSEQ multiplex PCR, yet TCRdb's version contains in-frame clones alone and is incomplete. V, J and clone size derive from that table, while D and trimming were established from the DNA sequence. The sample has 450,000 to 500,000 clones, approximately 80% seen once. The V gene lost 4 bases and the J gene lost 1 base, with 11 bases spanning the gap. The germline V gene encodes CDR1 MNHEY and CDR2 SMNVEV (reference sequence). The length of the CDR3 is 14 residues.

Adult Caucasians living in Nashville, Tennessee made up all of the donors. The study's findings and limits: Only blood was sampled; tissue repertoires likely differ.

The receptor's source is a woman aged 35 to 49 in good health. Some clones in this sample may be carry-over from other donors' samples. The source material was PBMCs. This rearrangement joins TRBV27 to TRBJ2-7, with D tentatively TRBD1 or TRBD2 (6 bases each). The CDR3, as DNA: TGTGCCAGCAGTTCCGGGGGCGCTTCCTACGAGCAGTACTTC. This translates into CASSSGGASYEQYF.